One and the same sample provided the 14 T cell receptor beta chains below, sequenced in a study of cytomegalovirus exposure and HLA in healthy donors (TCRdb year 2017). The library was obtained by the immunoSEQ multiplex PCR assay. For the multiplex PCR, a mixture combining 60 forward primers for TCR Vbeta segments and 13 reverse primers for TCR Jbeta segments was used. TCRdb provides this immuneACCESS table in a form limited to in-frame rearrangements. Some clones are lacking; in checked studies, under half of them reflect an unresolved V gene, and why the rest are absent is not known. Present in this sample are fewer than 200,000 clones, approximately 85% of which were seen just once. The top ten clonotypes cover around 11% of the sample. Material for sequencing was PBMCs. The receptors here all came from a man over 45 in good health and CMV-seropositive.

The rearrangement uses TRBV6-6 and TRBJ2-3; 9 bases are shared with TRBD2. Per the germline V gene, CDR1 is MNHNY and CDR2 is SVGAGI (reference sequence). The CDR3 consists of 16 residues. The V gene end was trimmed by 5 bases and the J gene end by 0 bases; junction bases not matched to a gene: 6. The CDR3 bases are TGTGCCAGCAGTGGGGTCCTAGCGGGGAGCACAGATACGCAGTATTTT. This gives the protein CASSGVLAGSTDTQYF.

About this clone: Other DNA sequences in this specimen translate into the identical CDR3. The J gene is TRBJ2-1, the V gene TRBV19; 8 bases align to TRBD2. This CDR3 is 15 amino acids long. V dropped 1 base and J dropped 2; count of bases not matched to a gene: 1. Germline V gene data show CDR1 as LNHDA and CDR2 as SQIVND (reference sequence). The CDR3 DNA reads TGTGCCAGTAGTATAGGCGGGGGGCCCTACAATGAGCAGTTCTTC. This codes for CASSIGGGPYNEQFF.

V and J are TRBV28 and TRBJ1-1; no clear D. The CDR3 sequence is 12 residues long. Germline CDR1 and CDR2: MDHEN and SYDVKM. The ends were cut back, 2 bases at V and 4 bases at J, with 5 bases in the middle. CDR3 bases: TGTGCCAGCAGTTTACGGGTCACTGAAGCTTTCTTT. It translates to CASSLRVTEAFF.

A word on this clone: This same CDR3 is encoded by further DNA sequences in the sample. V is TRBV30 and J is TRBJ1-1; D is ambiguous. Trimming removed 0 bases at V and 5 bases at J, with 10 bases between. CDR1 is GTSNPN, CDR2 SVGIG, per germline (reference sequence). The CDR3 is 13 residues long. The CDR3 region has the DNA TGTGCCTGGAGTGTAGCAGGAGGGACTGAAGCTTTCTTT. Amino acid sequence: CAWSVAGGTEAFF.

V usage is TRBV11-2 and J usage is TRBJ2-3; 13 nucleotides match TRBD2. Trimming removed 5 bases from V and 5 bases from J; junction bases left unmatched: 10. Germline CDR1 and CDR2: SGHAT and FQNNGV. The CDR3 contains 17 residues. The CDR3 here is CASSLGLAGHSGDTQYF. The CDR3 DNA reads TGTGCCAGCAGCCTGGGACTAGCGGGGCATTCGGGAGATACGCAGTATTTT.

CDR3 in amino acids: CASSQVTGSEKLFF. DNA of the CDR3: TGCGCCAGCAGCCAAGTGACAGGGTCGGAAAAACTGTTTTTT. The V gene is TRBV4-3, the J gene TRBJ1-4, with 7 bases matching TRBD1. Germline trimming cut 1 base from V and 8 bases from J; bases unmatched to any gene: 4. Germline CDR1 LGHNA, CDR2 YSLEER. This CDR3 has 14 residues.

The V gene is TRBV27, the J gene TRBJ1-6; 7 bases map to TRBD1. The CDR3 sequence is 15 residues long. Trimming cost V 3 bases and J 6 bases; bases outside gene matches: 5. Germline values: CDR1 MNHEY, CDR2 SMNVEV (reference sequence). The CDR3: CASSFKAGGNSPLHF. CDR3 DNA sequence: TGTGCCAGCAGTTTTAAGGCAGGGGGTAATTCACCCCTCCACTTT.

CDR3 sequence reads: CASSRIGLANYEQYF. The CDR3 DNA sequence: TGTGCCAGCAGCCGTATAGGGCTAGCAAACTACGAGCAGTACTTC. This sequence joins TRBV28 and TRBJ2-7, with D possibly TRBD2 on 5 matching bases. CDR3 length equals 15 residues. The V gene lost 6 bases and the J gene lost 3 bases, with 18 bases spanning the gap. Germline lookup yields CDR1 MDHEN and CDR2 SYDVKM.

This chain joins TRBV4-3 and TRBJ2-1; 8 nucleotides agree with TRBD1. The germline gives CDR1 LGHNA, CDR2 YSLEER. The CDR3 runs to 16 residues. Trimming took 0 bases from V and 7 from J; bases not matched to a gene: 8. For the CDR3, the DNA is TGCGCCAGCAGCCAAGACGCGGACAGGGTGGTAAATGAGCAGTTCTTC. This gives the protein CASSQDADRVVNEQFF.

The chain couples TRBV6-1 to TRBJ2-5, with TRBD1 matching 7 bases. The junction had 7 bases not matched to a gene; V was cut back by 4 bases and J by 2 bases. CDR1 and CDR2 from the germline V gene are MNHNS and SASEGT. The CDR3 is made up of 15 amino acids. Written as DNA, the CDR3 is TGTGCCAGCAGTGTGCACCGGGACAGACAAGAGACCCAGTACTTC. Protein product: CASSVHRDRQETQYF.

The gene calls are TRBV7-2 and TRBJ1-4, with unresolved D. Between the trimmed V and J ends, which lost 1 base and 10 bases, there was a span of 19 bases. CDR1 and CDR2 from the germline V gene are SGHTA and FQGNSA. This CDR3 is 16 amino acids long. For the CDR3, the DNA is TGTGCCAGCAGCTTAGATCTGTCCCAAGGAGGTGGAAAACTGTTTTTT. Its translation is CASSLDLSQGGGKLFF. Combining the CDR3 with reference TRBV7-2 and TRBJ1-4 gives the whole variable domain GAGVSQSPSNKVTEKGKDVELRCDPISGHTALYWYRQSLGQGLEFLIYFQGNSAPDKSGLPSDRFSAERTGGSVSTLTIQRTQQEDSAVYLCASSLDLSQGGGKLFFGSGTQLSVL.

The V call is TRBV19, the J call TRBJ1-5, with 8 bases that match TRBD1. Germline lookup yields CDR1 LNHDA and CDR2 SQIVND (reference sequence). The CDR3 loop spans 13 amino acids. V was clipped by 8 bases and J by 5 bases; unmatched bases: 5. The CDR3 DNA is TGTGCCAGTGGACAGGGAAGGGATCAGCCCCAGCATTTT. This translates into CASGQGRDQPQHF. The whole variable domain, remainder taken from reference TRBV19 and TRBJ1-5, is DGGITQSPKYLFRKEGQNVTLSCEQNLNHDAMYWYRQDPGQGLRLIYYSQIVNDFQKGDIAEGYSVSREKKESFPLTVTSAQKNPTAFYLCASGQGRDQPQHFGDGTRLSIL.

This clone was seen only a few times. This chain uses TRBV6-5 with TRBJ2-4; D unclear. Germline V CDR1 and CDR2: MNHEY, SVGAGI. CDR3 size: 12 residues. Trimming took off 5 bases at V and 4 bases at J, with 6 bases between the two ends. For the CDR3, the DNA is TGTGCCAGCAGTGGTCTAAAAAACATTCAGTACTTC. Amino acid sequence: CASSGLKNIQYF.

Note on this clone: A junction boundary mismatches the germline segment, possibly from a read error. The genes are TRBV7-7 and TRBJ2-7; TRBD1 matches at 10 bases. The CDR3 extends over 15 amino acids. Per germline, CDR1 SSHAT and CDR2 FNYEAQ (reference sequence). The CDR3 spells CASSPSPGQGNEQYF. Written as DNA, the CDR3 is TGTGCTAGCAGCCCATCACCGGGACAGGGGAACGAGCAGTACTTC.